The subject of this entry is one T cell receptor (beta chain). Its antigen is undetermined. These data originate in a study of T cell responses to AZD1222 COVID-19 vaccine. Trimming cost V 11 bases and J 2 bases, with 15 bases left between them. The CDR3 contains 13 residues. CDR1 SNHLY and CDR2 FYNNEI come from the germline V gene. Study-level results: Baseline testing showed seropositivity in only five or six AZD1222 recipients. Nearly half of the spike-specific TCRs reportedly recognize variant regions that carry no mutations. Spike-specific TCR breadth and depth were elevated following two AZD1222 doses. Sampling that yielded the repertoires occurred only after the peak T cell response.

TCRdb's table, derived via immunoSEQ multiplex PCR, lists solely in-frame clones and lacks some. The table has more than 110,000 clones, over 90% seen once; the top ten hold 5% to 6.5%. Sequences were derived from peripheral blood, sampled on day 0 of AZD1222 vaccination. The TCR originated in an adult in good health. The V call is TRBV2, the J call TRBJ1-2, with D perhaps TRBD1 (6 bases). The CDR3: CASKVRGNYGYTF. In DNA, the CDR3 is TGTGCCTCCAAGGTCAGGGGCAACTATGGCTACACCTTC.